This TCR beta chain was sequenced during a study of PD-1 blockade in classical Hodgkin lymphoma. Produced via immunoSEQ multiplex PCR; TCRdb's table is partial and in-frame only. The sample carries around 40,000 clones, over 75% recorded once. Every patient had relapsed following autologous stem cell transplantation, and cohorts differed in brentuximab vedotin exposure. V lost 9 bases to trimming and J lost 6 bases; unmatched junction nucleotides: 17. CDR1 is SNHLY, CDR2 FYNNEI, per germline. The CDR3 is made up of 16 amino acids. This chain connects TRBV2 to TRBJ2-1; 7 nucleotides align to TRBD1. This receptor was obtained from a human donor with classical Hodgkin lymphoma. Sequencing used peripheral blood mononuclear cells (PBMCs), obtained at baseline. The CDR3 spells CASTNNRGPPANEQFF. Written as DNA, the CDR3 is TGTGCCAGTACCAATAACAGGGGACCGCCCGCCAATGAGCAGTTCTTC.